The 15 T cell receptor beta chains below come from one sample, sequenced in a study of T cell repertoires in cytomegalovirus infection. Each CDR3 protein is one row after TCRdb ran MiXCR on the reads. The table records 350,000 to 550,000 distinct CDR3 sequences, roughly a third of them present only once. Sample: PBMCs. These receptors were taken from a human donor in good health (CMV status not recorded). Some clones in this sample may be carry-over from other donors' samples.

On this clonotype itself: This may be a read error: a much more frequent sequence differs by one nucleotide. The V gene is TRBV7-2, the J gene TRBJ2-7, with D possibly matching TRBD2 (7 bases). CDR1 is SGHTA, CDR2 FQGNSA, per germline. CDR3 length equals 16 residues. CDR3 amino acids: CASSLVGGLGYYEKYF. CDR3 nucleotides: TGTGCCAGCAGCTTAGTCGGGGGGCTTGGCTACTACGAGAAGTACTTC.

With regard to this clonotype: An end of the junction does not agree with germline; a read error may underlie this. The rearrangement uses TRBV7-8 and TRBJ2-7; D uncertain. Per the germline V gene, CDR1 is SGHVS and CDR2 is FQNEAQ. The CDR3 has 16 residues. The CDR3 DNA reads TGTGCAAGCAGCCCCCTTGGTTGGGGTCAAACATACGAGCCGTCCTTC. Encoded protein: CASSPLGWGQTYEPSF. Variable domain in full (rest from reference TRBV7-8 and TRBJ2-7): GAGVSQSPRYKVAKRGQDVALRCDPISGHVSLFWYQQALGQGPEFLTYFQNEAQLDKSGLPSDRFFAERPEGSVSTLKIQRTQQEDSAVYLCASSPLGWGQTYEPSFGPGTRLTVT.

CDR3 coding DNA: TGCGCGACAGTAGTTACAACTCAAGAGACCCAGTACTTC. It codes for CATVVTTQETQYF. V gene TRBV29-1 combines with J gene TRBJ2-5; D is possibly TRBD1 (5 bases). The CDR3 is made up of 13 amino acids. The germline gives CDR1 SQVTM, CDR2 ANQGSEA.

This clonotype turned up a few times. One end of the junction is discordant with germline, which a read error may explain. This chain connects TRBV5-1 to TRBJ2-1; D is ambiguous. CDR3 length: 13 residues. From germline, CDR1 is SGHRS and CDR2 YFSETQ. The CDR3 region is CASSFDGYNEQFF. DNA of the CDR3: TGTGCCAGCAGTTTCGACGGATACAATGAGCAGTTCTTC.

V usage is TRBV20-1 and J usage is TRBJ2-5; 8 bases are a match to TRBD2. Per the germline V gene, CDR1 is DFQATT and CDR2 is SNEGSKA (reference sequence). This CDR3 is 16 amino acids long. Trimming removed 0 bases from V and 2 bases from J; junction bases left unmatched: 8. DNA of the CDR3: TGCAGTGCTAGAGATCTAAGCGCGGGGGGACAAGAGACCCAGTACTTC. It specifies CSARDLSAGGQETQYF.

The chain recombines TRBV20-1 with TRBJ2-1; D is tentatively TRBD1 or TRBD2 (5 bases each). CDR3 length equals 14 residues. The germline V gene has CDR1 DFQATT and CDR2 SNEGSKA (reference sequence). For the CDR3, the DNA is TGCAGCACTGAGGCGAGGGGTGCCTACAATGAGCAGTTCTTC. Protein: CSTEARGAYNEQFF.

This clonotype occurred a few times. The chain joins TRBV30 to TRBJ2-7; D is tentatively TRBD1 or TRBD2 (5 bases each). CDR3 length equals 14 residues. The germline V gene encodes CDR1 GTSNPN and CDR2 SVGIG (reference sequence). Trimming removed 1 base at V and 6 bases at J, with 16 bases between. Here the CDR3 reads CAWSATLRGGEQYF. The CDR3 DNA reads TGTGCCTGGAGTGCAACCTTGAGGGGTGGCGAGCAGTACTTC.

The chain couples TRBV15 to TRBJ1-2; a weak D match, TRBD1 (5 bases). Trimming cost V 4 bases and J 8 bases, with 23 bases left between them. The germline V gene encodes CDR1 LNHNV and CDR2 YYDKDF (reference sequence). The CDR3 sequence is 16 residues long. The CDR3 loop reads CATSIHPPGRSGGYTF. The CDR3 coding sequence is TGTGCCACCAGCATTCACCCCCCAGGGAGGTCTGGAGGCTACACCTTC.

This chain links TRBV6-4 with TRBJ1-5, with TRBD1 identical over 9 bases. CDR1 is MRHNA, CDR2 SNTAGT, per germline. V lost 7 bases to trimming and J lost 4 bases; unmatched junction nucleotides: 14. The CDR3 covers 17 residues. CDR3 protein: CASTRDRATKRNQPQHF. In DNA form, the CDR3 reads TGTGCCAGCACCCGGGACAGGGCCACAAAAAGGAATCAGCCCCAGCATTTT.

The chain carries TRBV6-1 and TRBJ1-5; D is unresolved. Trimming shortened V by 2 bases and J by 7 bases, and 12 bases separated the two germline ends. The CDR3 covers 14 residues. The germline CDR1 and CDR2 sequences are MNHNS and SASEGT. The CDR3 sequence: CASSEHLSLQPQHF. The DNA of the CDR3 is TGTGCCAGCAGTGAACATTTGTCCCTGCAGCCCCAGCATTTT.

CDR3 residues: CASTPPGEPYEQYF. In DNA, the CDR3 is TGTGCCAGCACCCCCCCAGGGGAACCCTACGAGCAGTACTTC. The chain is built from TRBV7-2 and TRBJ2-7; weak D call: TRBD1 (6 bases). CDR1 and CDR2 from the germline V gene are SGHTA and FQGNSA. Trimming removed 7 bases from V and 2 bases from J, with 15 bases in between. The CDR3 consists of 14 residues.

This clonotype was seen only a few times. The CDR3 nucleotides are TGCAGTGCTAGAACCCAGCGCAGGGGGGGCACTGAAGCTTTCTTT. It codes for CSARTQRRGGTEAFF. This chain joins TRBV20-1 and TRBJ1-1; 7 bases are a match to TRBD1. J was trimmed by 4 bases and V by 2 bases; bases with no gene match: 10. The CDR3 runs 15 residues. Germline CDR1 DFQATT, CDR2 SNEGSKA (reference sequence).

Turning to this clonotype: One junction end does not reproduce the germline sequence, and a read error may be involved. This chain uses TRBV28 with TRBJ2-3; D remains ambiguous. This CDR3 spans 15 amino acids. In germline, CDR1 is MDHEN, CDR2 SYDVKM. The CDR3 is CASSFISTSTETQYF. For the CDR3, the DNA is TGTGCCAGCAGTTTCATTAGTACAAGCACAGAGACGCAGTATTTT.

This clonotype was detected many times. This chain joins TRBV12-3 or TRBV12-4 and TRBJ1-4; D gene unclear. Trimming pared 4 bases from V and 12 bases from J, leaving 9 bases between. CDR3 length equals 11 residues. The CDR3 region is CASSSYRELFF. The CDR3 nucleotides read TGTGCCAGCAGTTCTTATCGGGAACTGTTTTTT.

This clonotype was picked up many times. The V call is TRBV6-5, the J call TRBJ2-5; 12 nucleotides line up with TRBD2. CDR1 and CDR2 (germline): MNHEY, SVGAGI. CDR3 length: 17 amino acids. The V segment lost 4 bases and the J segment 3 bases; nucleotides outside the gene matches: 9. The CDR3 coding sequence is TGTGCCAGCAGTTCTCACCGACTAGCGGGGGCCAAAGAGACCCAGTACTTC. It yields the protein CASSSHRLAGAKETQYF.